Included here is one T cell receptor beta chain sequence, with context. The clone's antigen remains unknown. No much larger clone exists at a distance of one base, and base qualities are not known. This sample was taken from a study of T cell responses to AZD1222 COVID-19 vaccine (dated by TCRdb to the early 2020s). With regard to the full study: AZD1222 recipients with second doses at about 4 weeks or about 12 weeks were pooled, because spike-specific TCR depth and breadth did not differ between schedules. A total of around 240 trial participants underwent TCR sequencing, of whom about 210 received two doses of AZD1222 and approximately 25 received two doses of the MenACWY control vaccine. Enrollment into the trials was organized by age into subgroups of 18-55, 56-69 and 70-plus years, and those subgroups contained around 150, 28 and 57 TCR-sequenced participants, respectively. The study at large found these results: Epitopes outside the regions mutated in the B.1.351 and B.1.1.7 variants were reportedly recognized by nearly half of the unique spike-specific TCRs. A significant rise in spike-specific TCR breadth and depth was observed after two AZD1222 doses relative to day 0 and relative to MenACWY recipients. Conclusions about previously exposed vaccinees are limited because only five to seven AZD1222 recipients were SARS-CoV-2 seropositive at baseline. Participants were mostly white British and included more females than males, and it was suggested by the authors that clonal diversity may have been underestimated. The whole spike protein was spanned by vaccine-associated CD4 TCRs, and dominant responses were seen in regions 160-218 and 743-854. Because no samples from the day 14 peak response were available, repertoires could be characterized only after the peak T cell response. The 56-69-year group was small, and its depth increase did not reach significance, likely because of low power.

The CDR3 regions of human TCRbeta chains were subjected to immunosequencing. Processing in the source paper ran as follows. Repertoire TCRs were checked for matches against a reference library of SARS-CoV-2-specific TCRs that had been generated using the MIRA antigen-specificity platform. Breadth meant the fraction of unique TCRs that were SARS-CoV-2-associated, whereas depth meant the fraction of total T cells that were SARS-CoV-2-associated. Using the MIRA data, each spike-specific TCR was assigned both to the spike region to which the TCR was reactive and to a CD4 or CD8 class. Log10-transformed breadth and depth values were compared by one-way ANOVA with Sidak's multiple comparisons tests. TCRdb limited this immuneACCESS table to in-frame rearrangements with V and J called. A share of clones is missing; checked studies link under half to unresolved V genes, and the rest is unexplained. The V and J calls and the clone size are those of that table, but D and trimming were determined from the DNA. The sample table shows about 99,000 clones, and nearly 90% are seen once. Of the sample, under 3.5% is held by the ten largest clones.

Trimming accounts for 4 bases at V and 3 bases at J, while the number of junction bases matched to no gene is 5. From the cysteine through the phenylalanine, the CDR3 covers 14 amino acids. Left in the record is the CDR3 DNA by itself, 42 bases read in frame from the first base. The germline V gene specifies SGHVS as CDR1 and FQNEAQ as CDR2. The sample's time point label, decoded: baseline before first vaccination. Samples from vaccinated people were obtained from the UK trials COV001 and COV002, which included a single-blind randomized controlled phase 2/3 trial of AZD1222 (ChAdOx1 nCoV-19) in healthy adults. For TCRbeta chain sequencing, PBMC samples from trial participants were taken at day 0 and at day 28 after the second dose.

Sequencing used peripheral blood, obtained on day 0 of AZD1222 vaccination. The chain links TRBV7-8 with TRBJ1-1, and 7 junction bases match TRBD1. The TCR comes from an adult in good health. The CDR3 here reads CASSSGQAYTEAFF. The nucleotide sequence is TGTGCCAGCAGCTCCGGACAGGCGTACACTGAAGCTTTCTTT.